Described below is a single T cell receptor (beta chain) sequence and its context. This specimen comes from a study of blood T cell repertoires in COVID-19. Study-level background: Samples representing acute and convalescent COVID-19 were sourced from the United States, Italy and Spain. In each case, the material was cDNA or gDNA derived from T cells, B-cell-depleted T cells, or PBMCs.

V was pared by 6 bases and J by 6 bases, with 15 bases between. Germline loops: CDR1 LNHDA, CDR2 SQIVND (reference sequence). CDR3 length: 15 amino acids. As handled by the study authors: The authors estimated nucleated cell counts from reference gene primer amplification. The data were produced by immunoSEQ multiplex PCR, yet TCRdb's version contains in-frame clones alone and is incomplete. From that table come the V and J calls and clone size; the DNA was used to work out D and trimming. Of approximately 250,000 clones in the sample, 80% to 90% were seen once. The TCR sequence derives from a woman in her thirties or forties who had recovered from COVID-19. The gene calls are TRBV19 and TRBJ1-6; no clear D gene. The sequenced material came from peripheral blood. CDR3: CASRPDNLLNSPLHF. The DNA of the CDR3 is TGTGCCAGTAGGCCTGACAACCTCCTTAATTCACCCCTCCACTTT.